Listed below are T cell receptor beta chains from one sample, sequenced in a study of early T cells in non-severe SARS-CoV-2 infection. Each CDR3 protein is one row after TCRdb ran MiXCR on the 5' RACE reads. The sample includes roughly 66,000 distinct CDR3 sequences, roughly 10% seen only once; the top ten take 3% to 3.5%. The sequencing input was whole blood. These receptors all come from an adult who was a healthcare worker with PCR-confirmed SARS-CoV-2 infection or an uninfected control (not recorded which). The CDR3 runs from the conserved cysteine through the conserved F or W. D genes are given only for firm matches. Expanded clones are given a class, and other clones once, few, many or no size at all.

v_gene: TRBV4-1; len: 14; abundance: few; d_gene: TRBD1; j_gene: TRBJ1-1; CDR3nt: TGCGCCAGCAGCCAAGCGGAAGCAGGGGGACAAGCTTTCTTT; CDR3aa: CASSQAEAGGQAFF
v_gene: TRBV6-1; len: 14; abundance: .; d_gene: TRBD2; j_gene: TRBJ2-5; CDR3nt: TGTGCCAGCAGTGAAGTAGCGGGAGGAGAGACCCAGTACTTC; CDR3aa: CASSEVAGGETQYF
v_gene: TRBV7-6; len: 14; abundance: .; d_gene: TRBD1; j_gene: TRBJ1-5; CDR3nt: TGTGCCAGCAGCTCTAGAGAGGGGGCTCAGCCCCAGCATTTT; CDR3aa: CASSSREGAQPQHF
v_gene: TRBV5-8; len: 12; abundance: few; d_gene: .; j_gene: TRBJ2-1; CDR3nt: TGTGCCAGCAGCGGGGGGTACAATGAGCAGTTCTTC; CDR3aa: CASSGGYNEQFF
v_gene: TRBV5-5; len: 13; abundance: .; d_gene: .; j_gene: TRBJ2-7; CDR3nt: TGTGCCAGCAGCTTCGACAGCTCTGGGGAGCAGTACTTC; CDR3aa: CASSFDSSGEQYF
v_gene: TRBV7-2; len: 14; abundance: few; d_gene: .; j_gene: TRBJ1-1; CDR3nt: TGTGCCAGCAGCTTAGCAAGATATAACACTGAAGCTTTCTTT; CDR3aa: CASSLARYNTEAFF
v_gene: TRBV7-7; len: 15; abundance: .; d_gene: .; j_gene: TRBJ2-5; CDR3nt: TGTGCCAGCAGCTTAGGCAGGAGGTACCAAGAGACCCAGTACTTC; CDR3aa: CASSLGRRYQETQYF
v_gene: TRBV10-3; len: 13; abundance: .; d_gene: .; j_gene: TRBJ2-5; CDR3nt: TGTGCCATCAGTGACCTTAGCTCAGAGACCCAGTACTTC; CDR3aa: CAISDLSSETQYF
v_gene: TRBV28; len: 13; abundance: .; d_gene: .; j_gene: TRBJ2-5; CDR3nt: TGTGCCAGCAGTTTCCCGGGGGAAGAGACCCAGTACTTC; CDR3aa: CASSFPGEETQYF
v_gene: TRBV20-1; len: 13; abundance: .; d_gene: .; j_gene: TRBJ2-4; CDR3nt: TGCAGTGCTAGACGGGGGACCAAAAACATTCAGTACTTC; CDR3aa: CSARRGTKNIQYF
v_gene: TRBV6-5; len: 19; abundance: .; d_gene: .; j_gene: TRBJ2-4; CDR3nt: TGTGCCAGCAGCCCCCGGAGAGGGCGCTCAGGGGAGGCCAAAAACATTCAGTACTTC; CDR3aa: CASSPRRGRSGEAKNIQYF
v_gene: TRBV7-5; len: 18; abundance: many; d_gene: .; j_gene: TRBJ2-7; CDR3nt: .; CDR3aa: CISVPEAPGELAGCEQYF
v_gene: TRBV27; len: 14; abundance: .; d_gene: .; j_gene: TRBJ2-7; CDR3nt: TGTGCCAGCAGCCCCCTAGCGCGAAGCTACGAGCAGTACTTC; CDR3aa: CASSPLARSYEQYF
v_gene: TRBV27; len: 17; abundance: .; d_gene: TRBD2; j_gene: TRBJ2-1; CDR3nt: TGTGCCAGCAGTTTAGCCAGGGCGGGAGTGGCAACCAATGAGCAGTTCTTC; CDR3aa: CASSLARAGVATNEQFF
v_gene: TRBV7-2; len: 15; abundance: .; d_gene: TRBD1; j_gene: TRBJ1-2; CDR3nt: TGTGCCAGCAGCTTATTGACAGGGTCTTTCTATGGCTACACCTTC; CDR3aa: CASSLLTGSFYGYTF
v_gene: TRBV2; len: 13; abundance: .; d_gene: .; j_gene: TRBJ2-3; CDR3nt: TGTGCCAGCACCCAGGTGGGGGACGGTACGCAGTATTTT; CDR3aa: CASTQVGDGTQYF
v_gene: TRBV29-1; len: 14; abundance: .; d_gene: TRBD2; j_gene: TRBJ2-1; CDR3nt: TGCAGCGCCCCCGGACTAGGACGAGACAATGAGCAGTTCTTC; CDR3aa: CSAPGLGRDNEQFF
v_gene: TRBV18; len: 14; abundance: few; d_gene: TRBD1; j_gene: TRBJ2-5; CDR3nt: TGTGCCAGCTCATTCCGGACAGGGCAAGAGACCCAGTACTTC; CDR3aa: CASSFRTGQETQYF
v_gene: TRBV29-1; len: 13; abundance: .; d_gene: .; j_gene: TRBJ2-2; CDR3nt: TGCAGCGTCACAGGAGTGAACACCGGGGAGCTGTTTTTT; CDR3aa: CSVTGVNTGELFF
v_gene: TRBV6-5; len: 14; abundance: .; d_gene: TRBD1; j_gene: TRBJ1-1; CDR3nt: TGTGCCAGCAGTCGACAGGGTACGATCCCTGAAGCTTTCTTT; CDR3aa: CASSRQGTIPEAFF
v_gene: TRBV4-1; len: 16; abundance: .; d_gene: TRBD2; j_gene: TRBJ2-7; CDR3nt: TGCGCCAGCAGCCAAATTAGCGGGAGCATCTCCTACGAGCAGTACTTC; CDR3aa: CASSQISGSISYEQYF
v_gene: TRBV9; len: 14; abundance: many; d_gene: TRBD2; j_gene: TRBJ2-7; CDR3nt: TGTGCCAGCAGCGTAGATGGGACTAGCTACGAGCAGTACTTC; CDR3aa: CASSVDGTSYEQYF
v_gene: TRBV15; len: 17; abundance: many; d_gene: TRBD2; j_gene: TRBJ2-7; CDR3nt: TGTGCCACCAGCAGAGACCTAGCGGGAGGCACCTCCTACGAGCAGTACTTC; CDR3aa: CATSRDLAGGTSYEQYF
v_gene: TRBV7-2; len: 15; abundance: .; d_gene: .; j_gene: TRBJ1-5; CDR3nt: TGTGCCAGCAGCTTCGTGGACAGTCGCAATCAGCCCCAGCATTTT; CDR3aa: CASSFVDSRNQPQHF
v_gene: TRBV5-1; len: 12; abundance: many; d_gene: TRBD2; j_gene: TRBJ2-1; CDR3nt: TGCGCCAGCAGCTTGGACGCGGGAGCATCGTTCTTC; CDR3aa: CASSLDAGASFF
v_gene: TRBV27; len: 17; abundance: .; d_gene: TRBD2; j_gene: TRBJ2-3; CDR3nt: TGTGTCAGCAGCCTAAGGACTAGCGGAACCTTCACAGATACGCAGTATTTT; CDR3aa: CVSSLRTSGTFTDTQYF
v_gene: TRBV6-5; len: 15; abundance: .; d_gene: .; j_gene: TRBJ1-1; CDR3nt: TGTGCCAGCAGTTACTCACCGACCGAGAACACTGAAGCTTTCTTT; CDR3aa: CASSYSPTENTEAFF